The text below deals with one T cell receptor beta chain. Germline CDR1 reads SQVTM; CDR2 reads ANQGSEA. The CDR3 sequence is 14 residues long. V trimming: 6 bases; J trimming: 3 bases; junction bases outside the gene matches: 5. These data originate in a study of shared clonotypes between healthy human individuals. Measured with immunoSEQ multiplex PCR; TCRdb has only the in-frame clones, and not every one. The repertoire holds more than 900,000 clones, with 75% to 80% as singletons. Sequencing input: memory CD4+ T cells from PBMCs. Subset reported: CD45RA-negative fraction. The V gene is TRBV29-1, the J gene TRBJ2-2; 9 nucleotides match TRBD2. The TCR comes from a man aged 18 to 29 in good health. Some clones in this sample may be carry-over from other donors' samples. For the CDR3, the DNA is TGCAGCGTCCGGACTAGCGCGGACACCGGGGAGCTGTTTTTT. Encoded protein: CSVRTSADTGELFF.